The subject of this entry is one T cell receptor (beta chain). All donors were Caucasian adults living in Nashville, Tennessee. The sample belongs to a study of shared clonotypes between healthy human individuals. Study-wide background: Aged 18 to 49, the donors were a couple of women and a few men.

The authors' processing: ImmunoSEQ yielded junction-only sequences lacking quality scores, so filtering differed. Using immunoSEQ multiplex PCR, the repertoire was profiled, and TCRdb retains in-frame clones only, with some absent. V, J and clone size derive from that table, while D and trimming were established from the DNA sequence. The sample yields roughly 680,000 clones, 72% seen once. Germline assignment: CDR1 SNHLY and CDR2 FYNNEI. CDR3 size: 15 residues. V shed 1 base and J 8 bases; nucleotides not matched to a gene: 6. This clonotype was obtained from a woman aged 25 to 45 in good health. The source material was memory CD4+ T cells sorted from blood. The subset here: CD45RA-negative fraction. This chain connects TRBV2 to TRBJ2-1, with 9 nucleotides matching TRBD2. CDR3 amino acids: CASSEGAGGPHEQFF. DNA of the CDR3: TGTGCCAGCAGTGAAGGTGCGGGAGGGCCTCATGAGCAGTTCTTC.